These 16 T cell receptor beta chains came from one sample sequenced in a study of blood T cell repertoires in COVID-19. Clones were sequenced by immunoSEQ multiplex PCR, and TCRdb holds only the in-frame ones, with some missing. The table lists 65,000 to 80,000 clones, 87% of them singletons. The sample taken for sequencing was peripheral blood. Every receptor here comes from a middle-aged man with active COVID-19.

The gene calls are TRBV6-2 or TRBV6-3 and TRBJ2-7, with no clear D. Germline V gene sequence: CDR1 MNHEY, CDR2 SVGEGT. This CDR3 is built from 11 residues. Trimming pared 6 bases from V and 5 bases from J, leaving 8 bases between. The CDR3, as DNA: TGTGCCAGCAGCGATACACACGAGCAGTACTTC. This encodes CASSDTHEQYF.

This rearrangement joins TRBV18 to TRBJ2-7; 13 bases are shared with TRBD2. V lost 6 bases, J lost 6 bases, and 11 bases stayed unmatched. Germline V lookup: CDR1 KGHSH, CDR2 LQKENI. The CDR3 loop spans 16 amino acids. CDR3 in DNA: TGTGCCAGCTCCCTTTTTCCGGGACTAGCGGGAACCGAGCAGTACTTC. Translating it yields CASSLFPGLAGTEQYF.

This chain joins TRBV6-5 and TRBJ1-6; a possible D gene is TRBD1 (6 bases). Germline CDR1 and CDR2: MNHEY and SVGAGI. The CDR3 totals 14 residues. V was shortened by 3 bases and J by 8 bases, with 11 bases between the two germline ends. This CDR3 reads CASSYSRGYSPLHF. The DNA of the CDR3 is TGTGCCAGCAGTTATAGCAGGGGCTATTCACCCCTCCACTTT.

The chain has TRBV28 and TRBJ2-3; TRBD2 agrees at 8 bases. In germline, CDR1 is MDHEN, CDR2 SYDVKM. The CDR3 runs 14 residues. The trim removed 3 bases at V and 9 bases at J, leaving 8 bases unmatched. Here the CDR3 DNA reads TGTGCCAGCAGTTTGGAGGGCGGGACTAGGACGCAGTATTTT. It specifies CASSLEGGTRTQYF.

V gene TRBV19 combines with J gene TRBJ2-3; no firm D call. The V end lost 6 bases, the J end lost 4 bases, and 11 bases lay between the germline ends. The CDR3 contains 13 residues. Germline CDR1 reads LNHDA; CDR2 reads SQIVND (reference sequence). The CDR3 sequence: CASSTPPSDTQYF. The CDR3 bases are TGTGCCAGTAGCACACCCCCATCAGATACGCAGTATTTT.

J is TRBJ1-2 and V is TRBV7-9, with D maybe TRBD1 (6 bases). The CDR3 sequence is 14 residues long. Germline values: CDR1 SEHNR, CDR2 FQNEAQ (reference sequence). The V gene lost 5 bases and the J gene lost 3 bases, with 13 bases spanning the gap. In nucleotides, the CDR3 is TGTGCCAGCAGCATACAGGGTGGCCACTATGGCTACACCTTC. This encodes CASSIQGGHYGYTF.

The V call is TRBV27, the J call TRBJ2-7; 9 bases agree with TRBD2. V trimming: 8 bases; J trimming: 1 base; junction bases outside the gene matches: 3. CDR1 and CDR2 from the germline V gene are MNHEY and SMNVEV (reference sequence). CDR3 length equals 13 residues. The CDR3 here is CASGAGGSYEQYF. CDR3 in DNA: TGTGCCAGCGGAGCGGGAGGTTCCTACGAGCAGTACTTC.

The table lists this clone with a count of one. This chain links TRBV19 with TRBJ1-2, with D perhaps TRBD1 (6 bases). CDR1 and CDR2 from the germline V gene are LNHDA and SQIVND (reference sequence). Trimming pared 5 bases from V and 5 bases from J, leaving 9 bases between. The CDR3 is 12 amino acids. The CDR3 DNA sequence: TGTGCCAGTAGTCCAGGGGATTATGGCTACACCTTC. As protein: CASSPGDYGYTF.

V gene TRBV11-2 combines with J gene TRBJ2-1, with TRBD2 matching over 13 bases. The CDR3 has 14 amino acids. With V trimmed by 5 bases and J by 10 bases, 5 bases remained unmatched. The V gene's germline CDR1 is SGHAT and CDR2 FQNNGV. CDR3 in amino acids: CASSPQTSGGEQFF. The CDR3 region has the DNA TGTGCCAGCAGCCCCCAGACTAGCGGGGGGGAGCAGTTCTTC.

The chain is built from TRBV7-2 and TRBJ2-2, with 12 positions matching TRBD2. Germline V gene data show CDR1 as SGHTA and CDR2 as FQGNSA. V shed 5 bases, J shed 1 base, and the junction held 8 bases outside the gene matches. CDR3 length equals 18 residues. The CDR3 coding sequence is TGTGCCAGCAGCCCACCCGGGACTAGCGGGTGGAACACCGGGGAGCTGTTTTTT. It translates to CASSPPGTSGWNTGELFF.

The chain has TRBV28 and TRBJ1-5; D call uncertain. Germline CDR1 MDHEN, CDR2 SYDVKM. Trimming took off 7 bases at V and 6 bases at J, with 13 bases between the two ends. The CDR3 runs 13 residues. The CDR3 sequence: CASKAGGSQPQHF. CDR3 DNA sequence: TGTGCCAGCAAAGCCGGAGGCAGTCAGCCCCAGCATTTT.

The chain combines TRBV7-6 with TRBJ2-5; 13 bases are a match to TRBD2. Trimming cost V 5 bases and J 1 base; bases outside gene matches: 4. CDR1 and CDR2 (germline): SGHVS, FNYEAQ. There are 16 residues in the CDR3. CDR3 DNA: TGTGCCAGCAGCCCTCGACTAGCGGGGGGCCAAGAGACCCAGTACTTC. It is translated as CASSPRLAGGQETQYF.

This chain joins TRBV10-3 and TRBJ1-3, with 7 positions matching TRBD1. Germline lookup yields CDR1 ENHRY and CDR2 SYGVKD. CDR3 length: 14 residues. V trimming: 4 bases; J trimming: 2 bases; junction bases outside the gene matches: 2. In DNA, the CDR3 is TGTGCCATCAGTGGTACAGGGGCTGGAAACACCATATATTTT. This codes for CAISGTGAGNTIYF.

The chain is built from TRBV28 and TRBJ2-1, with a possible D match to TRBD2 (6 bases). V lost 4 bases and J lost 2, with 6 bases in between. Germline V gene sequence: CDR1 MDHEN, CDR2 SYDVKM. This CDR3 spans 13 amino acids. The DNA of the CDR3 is TGTGCCAGCAGTTCGGGGGCCTACAATGAGCAGTTCTTC. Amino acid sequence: CASSSGAYNEQFF.

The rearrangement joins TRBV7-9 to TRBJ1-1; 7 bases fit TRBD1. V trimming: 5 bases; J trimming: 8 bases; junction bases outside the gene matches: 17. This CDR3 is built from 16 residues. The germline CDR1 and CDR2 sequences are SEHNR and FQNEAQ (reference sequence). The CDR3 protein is CASSHRDRQTPGEAFF. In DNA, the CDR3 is TGTGCCAGCAGCCACCGGGACAGACAGACCCCAGGGGAAGCTTTCTTT.

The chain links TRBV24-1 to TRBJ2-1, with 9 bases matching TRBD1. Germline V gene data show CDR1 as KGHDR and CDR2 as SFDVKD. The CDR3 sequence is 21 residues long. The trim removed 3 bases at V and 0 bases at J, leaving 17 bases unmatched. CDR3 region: CATSDTLHRQGGRSSYNEQFF. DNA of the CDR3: TGTGCCACCAGTGATACATTACATCGACAGGGGGGTAGGAGCTCCTACAATGAGCAGTTCTTC.